Following are 25 T cell receptor beta chains from one sample sequenced in a study of preoperative IRX-2 immunotherapy in early breast cancer. Treatment in this sample: preoperative locoregional IRX-2 cytokine immunotherapy. Sequencing was performed with immunoSEQ multiplex PCR; in TCRdb, only in-frame clones are kept and a portion is missing. The sample contains 30,000 to 45,000 clones, roughly 82% of which appear only once. This specimen consisted of lymph node tissue, obtained after IRX-2 immunotherapy. All receptors come from a human donor with breast cancer.

The CDR3 spells CASSQTGGISNQPQHF. The CDR3 coding sequence is TGCGCCAGCAGCCAGACAGGGGGGATTAGCAATCAGCCCCAGCATTTT. The rearrangement links TRBV1 to TRBJ1-5; TRBD1 reflects the table's D call only, with no check against the DNA. TRBV1 is a listed pseudogene. The CDR3 covers 16 residues.

The gene calls are TRBV7-6 and TRBJ1-2; TRBD1 is a possible D gene (6 bases). The CDR3 sequence is 17 residues long. The germline CDR1 and CDR2 sequences are SGHVS and FNYEAQ. Trimming stripped 2 bases from V and 2 bases from J, with 18 bases between. CDR3 loop: CASSLTGVTGSNYGYTF. Here the CDR3 DNA reads TGTGCCAGCAGCTTAACGGGGGTTACAGGGTCCAACTATGGCTACACCTTC.

The chain has TRBV28 and TRBJ1-3; D may be TRBD1 (5 bases). Trimming shortened V by 6 bases and J by 9 bases, and 15 bases separated the two germline ends. The CDR3 runs to 13 residues. Looked up from germline, CDR1 is MDHEN and CDR2 is SYDVKM. For the CDR3, the DNA is TGTGCCAGCAGCCAGGGACTTGGTGGCACCATATATTTT. Translating gives CASSQGLGGTIYF. The variable domain in full, with the rest retrieved from reference TRBV28 and TRBJ1-3, is DVKVTQSSRYLVKRTGEKVFLECVQDMDHENMFWYRQDPGLGLRLIYFSYDVKMKEKGDIPEGYSVSREKKERFSLILESASTNQTSMYLCASSQGLGGTIYFGEGSWLTVV.

The V and J genes are TRBV6-8 and TRBJ2-5; D perhaps matches TRBD1 (6 bases). Germline V gene data show CDR1 as MNHGY and CDR2 as SAAAGT. The V and J ends lost 2 bases and 1 base respectively, with 11 bases between them. The CDR3 length is 15 residues. The CDR3 spells CASSYVAGVQETQYF. CDR3 nucleotide sequence: TGTGCCAGCAGTTACGTGGCAGGGGTCCAAGAGACCCAGTACTTC.

This rearrangement joins TRBV5-1 to TRBJ2-2; D is undetermined. Germline loops: CDR1 SGHRS, CDR2 YFSETQ. The CDR3 is 15 amino acids. V lost 0 bases and J 4 bases, leaving 10 bases between the germline ends. CDR3 DNA sequence: TGCGCCAGCAGCTTGGACCCTAGGAGCACCGGGGAGCTGTTTTTT. Its translation: CASSLDPRSTGELFF.

The rearrangement joins TRBV6-8 to TRBJ1-3; 8 bases align to TRBD1. The germline gives CDR1 MNHGY, CDR2 SAAAGT. The trim removed 8 bases at V and 6 bases at J, leaving 6 bases unmatched. The CDR3 has 13 amino acids. In nucleotides, the CDR3 is TGTGCCAGCCTCCCCAGGGGGCTAAACACCATATATTTT. It encodes CASLPRGLNTIYF.

The chain links TRBV6-1 to TRBJ1-5; D is ambiguous. CDR1 and CDR2 (germline): MNHNS, SASEGT. The CDR3 runs 15 residues. Trimming removed 1 base at V and 6 bases at J, with 13 bases between. Here the CDR3 DNA reads TGTGCCAGCAGTGAAGAAGTCCCCTTGGGTCAGCCCCAGCATTTT. Translated: CASSEEVPLGQPQHF.

CDR3 sequence reads: CASTRDLSGNTIYF. The DNA of the CDR3 is TGTGCCAGCACCCGGGACCTCTCTGGAAACACCATATATTTT. The gene calls are TRBV28 and TRBJ1-3; TRBD1 is a possible D gene (5 bases). The CDR3 is made up of 14 amino acids. The germline CDR1 and CDR2 sequences are MDHEN and SYDVKM. V was shortened by 7 bases and J by 0 bases, with 10 bases between the two germline ends. The full variable domain, completed using reference TRBV28 and TRBJ1-3, is DVKVTQSSRYLVKRTGEKVFLECVQDMDHENMFWYRQDPGLGLRLIYFSYDVKMKEKGDIPEGYSVSREKKERFSLILESASTNQTSMYLCASTRDLSGNTIYFGEGSWLTVV.

The gene calls are TRBV14 and TRBJ1-1; 7 bases align to TRBD1. Germline V gene data show CDR1 as SGHDN and CDR2 as FVKESK. V was pared by 3 bases and J by 0 bases, with 1 base of the junction left unmatched. The CDR3 consists of 14 residues. This chain's CDR3 is CASSQGTVNTEAFF. CDR3 DNA: TGTGCCAGCAGCCAGGGGACAGTGAACACTGAAGCTTTCTTT.

The chain links TRBV7-4 to TRBJ2-2; D is possibly TRBD2 (5 bases). The CDR3 has 15 amino acids. The V end lost 5 bases, the J end lost 0 bases, and 10 bases lay between the germline ends. CDR1 is SGHVT and CDR2 is SQSDAQ in the germline V gene. CDR3 loop: CASSPGLANTGELFF. DNA for the CDR3: TGTGCCAGCAGCCCCGGACTTGCGAACACCGGGGAGCTGTTTTTT.

The J gene is TRBJ2-4, the V gene TRBV29-1; perhaps TRBD1 as D (5 bases). The germline V gene has CDR1 SQVTM and CDR2 ANQGSEA. The V end lost 4 bases, the J end lost 0 bases, and 10 bases lay between the germline ends. This CDR3 has 14 residues. CDR3 in DNA: TGCAGCGTTGGCACAGGTGAAGCCAAAAACATTCAGTACTTC. Encoded protein: CSVGTGEAKNIQYF.

This chain links TRBV6-8 with TRBJ2-7; TRBD1 matches 10 bases. CDR1 is MNHGY, CDR2 SAAAGT, per germline. The length of the CDR3 is 14 residues. V lost 10 bases, J lost 7 bases, and 13 bases stayed unmatched. The CDR3: CATHLGTGDKEQYF. The CDR3 DNA sequence: TGTGCCACCCACCTAGGGACAGGGGATAAAGAGCAGTACTTC.

The V call is TRBV29-1, the J call TRBJ1-1; maybe TRBD1 (5 bases). Germline CDR1 is SQVTM and CDR2 is ANQGSEA. Trimming removed 8 bases at V and 4 bases at J, with 20 bases between. This CDR3 is 14 amino acids long. CDR3 in DNA: TGCAGCACTATCGAAGGGGCCGTGGGCACTGAAGCTTTCTTT. Translated, it gives CSTIEGAVGTEAFF.

The chain joins TRBV18 to TRBJ2-7; D may be TRBD1 or TRBD2 (8 bases each). The V gene's germline CDR1 is KGHSH and CDR2 LQKENI. The CDR3 extends over 17 amino acids. The germline V and J ends were trimmed by 2 bases and 3 bases, with 20 bases remaining between them. For the CDR3, the DNA is TGTGCCAGCTCACCATACGTTAGCGGGACAGGCTACTACGAGCAGTACTTC. It yields the protein CASSPYVSGTGYYEQYF.

The chain links TRBV11-3 to TRBJ2-5; 10 bases are shared with TRBD1. CDR3 length equals 15 residues. Germline assignment: CDR1 SGHNT and CDR2 YENEEA. J gave up 5 bases and V 5 bases, and 8 bases lay outside the gene matches. CDR3 sequence (DNA): TGTGCCAGCAGCGCCCGGACAGGGGGTGTGGAGACCCAGTACTTC. It specifies CASSARTGGVETQYF.

The rearrangement joins TRBV19 to TRBJ2-2, with TRBD2 matching over 7 bases. V dropped 6 bases and J dropped 4; count of bases not matched to a gene: 8. This CDR3 contains 15 residues. Germline lookup yields CDR1 LNHDA and CDR2 SQIVND (reference sequence). The CDR3 coding sequence is TGTGCCAGTAGCCCCCGGGGGGAACGCACCGGGGAGCTGTTTTTT. Its protein product is CASSPRGERTGELFF.

The genes are TRBV6-8 and TRBJ1-2; D might be TRBD1 (6 bases). The CDR3 contains 17 residues. Germline lookup yields CDR1 MNHGY and CDR2 SAAAGT. The V end lost 2 bases, the J end lost 3 bases, and 19 bases lay between the germline ends. In DNA, the CDR3 is TGTGCCAGCAGTTACCAACCGGGGGGCAGGGGACACTATGGCTACACCTTC. This codes for CASSYQPGGRGHYGYTF.

The chain links TRBV10-1 to TRBJ1-1; D is ambiguous. The CDR3 sequence is 13 residues long. Germline V gene data show CDR1 as WNHNN and CDR2 as SYGVQD (reference sequence). With 3 bases removed from V and 2 bases from J, the gap between germline ends came to 7 bases. The CDR3 protein is CASSDRINTEAFF. CDR3 DNA: TGCGCCAGCAGTGACAGAATTAACACTGAAGCTTTCTTT.

The genes are TRBV14 and TRBJ2-7, with a weak D call TRBD1 (6 bases). Germline-derived CDR1 and CDR2 are SGHDN and FVKESK. CDR3 length: 13 residues. Between the trimmed V and J ends, which lost 4 bases and 2 bases, there was a span of 9 bases. As DNA, the CDR3 is TGTGCCAGCAGCCTCAGGGGAACCTACGAGCAGTACTTC. Residues: CASSLRGTYEQYF. Supplemented by reference TRBV14 and TRBJ2-7, the full variable domain reads EAGVTQFPSHSVIEKGQTVTLRCDPISGHDNLYWYRRVMGKEIKFLLHFVKESKQDESGMPNNRFLAERTGGTYSTLKVQPAELEDSGVYFCASSLRGTYEQYFGPGTRLTVT.

The chain has TRBV28 and TRBJ2-3; possibly TRBD2 for D (6 bases). The ends were cut back, 3 bases at V and 3 bases at J, with 10 bases in the middle. Germline V gives CDR1 MDHEN, CDR2 SYDVKM. CDR3 size: 14 residues. CDR3 loop: CASSFGGTTDTQYF. The CDR3 nucleotides are TGTGCCAGCAGTTTCGGGGGAACGACAGATACGCAGTATTTT.

This rearrangement joins TRBV6-8 to TRBJ2-1; TRBD1 might be the D (6 bases). CDR3 size: 12 residues. The germline V gene encodes CDR1 MNHGY and CDR2 SAAAGT. V dropped 8 bases and J dropped 8 bases, with 13 bases sitting between them. CDR3 nucleotides: TGTGCCAGCGGTCGGACAGTAGATGAGCAGTTCTTC. Amino acid sequence: CASGRTVDEQFF.

This clone was seen a single time. The rearrangement links TRBV11-3 to TRBJ1-3, with D hard to call. The CDR3 runs 16 residues. Germline CDR1 is SGHNT and CDR2 is YENEEA. Trimming pared 1 base from V and 0 bases from J, leaving 10 bases between. As DNA, the CDR3 is TGTGCCAGCAGCTTAGGCAGCTTGAGCTCTGGAAACACCATATATTTT. Translation gives CASSLGSLSSGNTIYF.

The V call is TRBV6-8, the J call TRBJ1-5; D is unclear. The CDR3 runs to 17 residues. The V and J ends lost 5 bases and 6 bases respectively, with 23 bases between them. Germline CDR1 MNHGY, CDR2 SAAAGT. Written as DNA, the CDR3 is TGTGCCAGCAGTATTGATGCCGTCCCTCGCGGCGGTCAGCCCCAGCATTTT. Encoded protein: CASSIDAVPRGGQPQHF.

Within the sample, this clone is medium-sized. The gene calls are TRBV11-3 and TRBJ1-1; D might be TRBD1 (6 bases). There are 17 residues in the CDR3. Germline V gives CDR1 SGHNT, CDR2 YENEEA. The germline V and J ends were trimmed by 6 bases and 0 bases, with 20 bases remaining between them. This CDR3 reads CASSSLPKGQMNTEAFF. CDR3 sequence (DNA): TGTGCCAGCAGTTCTTTGCCCAAAGGACAGATGAACACTGAAGCTTTCTTT.

The rearrangement uses TRBV11-3 and TRBJ2-7, with D possibly called TRBD1 or TRBD2 (5 bases each). Trimming cost V 1 base and J 0 bases, with 16 bases left between them. The CDR3 is made up of 17 amino acids. The V gene's germline CDR1 is SGHNT and CDR2 YENEEA. The CDR3 reads CASSLGTRGPFSYEQYF. The CDR3 DNA is TGTGCCAGCAGCTTAGGGACAAGGGGACCCTTCTCCTACGAGCAGTACTTC.